Following are 2 T cell receptor beta chains from one sample sequenced in a study of T-cell reconstitution after alpha-beta-depleted transplantation in children. Study findings and constraints: Alpha-beta T cells about two months after transplant reportedly derived from several hundred expanded graft clones.

TCRbeta library construction was performed incorporating unique molecular identifiers. From the PCR reads, TCRdb called clonotypes with MiXCR, one entry per CDR3 protein. The data contain roughly 30,000 distinct CDR3 sequences, 6.4% of them singletons. Their cognate antigens are unknown. Here the sequenced sample was peripheral blood, taken 60 days after TCRalphabeta/CD19-depleted stem cell transplant. The source is a child under two years old who had a stem cell transplant for acute myeloid leukemia, so the T cells may come from the graft donor.

The chain has TRBV2 and TRBJ1-6; D gene unclear. Germline CDR1 SNHLY, CDR2 FYNNEI. The CDR3 extends over 13 amino acids. The CDR3 bases are TGTACCTTCAGTCGCCAGTATAATTCACCCCTCCACTTT. The encoded protein is CTFSRQYNSPLHF.

This clonotype was found many times. V gene TRBV24-1 combines with J gene TRBJ1-2; 7 nucleotides agree with TRBD1. CDR3 length: 14 residues. Germline loops: CDR1 KGHDR, CDR2 SFDVKD. The J segment lost 4 bases and the V segment lost 4 bases, leaving 5 bases of the junction unmatched. CDR3: CATSDPDRAYGYTF. CDR3 DNA: TGTGCCACCAGTGACCCCGACAGGGCCTATGGCTACACCTTC.